This entry is about one TCR beta chain. As yet, its antigen is unknown. The CDR3 is 12 amino acids. CDR1 and CDR2 from the germline V gene are LNHDA and SQIVND (reference sequence). V lost 5 bases to trimming and J lost 8 bases, with 10 bases between them. The record originates from a study of T cell responses to AZD1222 COVID-19 vaccine. Study results and limitations: White British ancestry dominated among donors, who included more females, and clonal diversity was possibly underestimated. There were vaccine-associated CD4 TCRs across spike, dominant at 160-218 and 743-854. Sampling that yielded the repertoires occurred only after the peak T cell response.

Using immunoSEQ multiplex PCR, the repertoire was profiled, and TCRdb retains in-frame clones only, with some absent. The sample contains some 180,000 clones, 90% to 95% of which appear only once. The sequence came from an adult who received the AZD1222 COVID-19 vaccine. The input for sequencing was peripheral blood, taken 28 days after the second AZD1222 dose. The rearrangement links TRBV19 to TRBJ2-1; D not resolved. The CDR3 DNA is TGTGCCAGTAGTTATTACGGAGATGAGCAGTTCTTC. This gives the protein CASSYYGDEQFF.